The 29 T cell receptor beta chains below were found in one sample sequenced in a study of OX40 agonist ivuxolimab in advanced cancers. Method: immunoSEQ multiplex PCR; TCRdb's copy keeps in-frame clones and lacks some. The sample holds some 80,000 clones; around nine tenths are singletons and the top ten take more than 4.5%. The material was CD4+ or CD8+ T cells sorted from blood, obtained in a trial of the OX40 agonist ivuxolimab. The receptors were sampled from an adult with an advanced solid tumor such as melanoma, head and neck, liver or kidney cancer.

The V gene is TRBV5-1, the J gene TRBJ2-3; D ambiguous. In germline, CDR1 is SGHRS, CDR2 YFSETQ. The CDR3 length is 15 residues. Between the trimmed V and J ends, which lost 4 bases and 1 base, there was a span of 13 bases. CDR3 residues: CASSHSDGGTDTQYF. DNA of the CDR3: TGCGCCAGCAGCCACTCGGACGGCGGCACAGATACGCAGTATTTT. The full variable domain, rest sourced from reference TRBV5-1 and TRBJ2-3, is KAGVTQTPRYLIKTRGQQVTLSCSPISGHRSVSWYQQTPGQGLQFLFEYFSETQRNKGNFPGRFSGRQFSNSRSEMNVSTLELGDSALYLCASSHSDGGTDTQYFGPGTRLTVL.

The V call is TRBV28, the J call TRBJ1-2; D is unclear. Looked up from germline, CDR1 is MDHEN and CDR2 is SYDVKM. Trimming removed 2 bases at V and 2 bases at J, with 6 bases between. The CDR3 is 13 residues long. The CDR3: CASSLTGNYGYTF. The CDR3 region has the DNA TGTGCCAGCAGTTTAACGGGGAACTATGGCTACACCTTC.

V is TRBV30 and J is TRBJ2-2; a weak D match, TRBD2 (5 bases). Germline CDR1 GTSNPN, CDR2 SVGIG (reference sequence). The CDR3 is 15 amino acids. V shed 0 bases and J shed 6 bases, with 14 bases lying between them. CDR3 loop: CAWSVLDSGAGELFF. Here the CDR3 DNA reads TGTGCCTGGAGTGTACTGGACTCCGGGGCCGGGGAGCTGTTTTTT.

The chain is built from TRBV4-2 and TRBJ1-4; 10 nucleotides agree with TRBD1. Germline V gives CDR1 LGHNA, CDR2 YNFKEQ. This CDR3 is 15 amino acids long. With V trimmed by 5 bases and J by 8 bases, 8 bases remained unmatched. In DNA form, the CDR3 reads TGTGCCAGCAGCGTCCAGACAGGGGGCTTAGAAAAACTGTTTTTT. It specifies CASSVQTGGLEKLFF.

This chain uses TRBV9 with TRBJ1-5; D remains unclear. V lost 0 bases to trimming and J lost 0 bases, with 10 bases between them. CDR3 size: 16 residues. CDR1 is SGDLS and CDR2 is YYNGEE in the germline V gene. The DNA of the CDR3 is TGTGCCAGCAGCGTAGGTGTAGGAAATAGCAATCAGCCCCAGCATTTT. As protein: CASSVGVGNSNQPQHF. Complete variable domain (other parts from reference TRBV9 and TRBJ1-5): DSGVTQTPKHLITATGQRVTLRCSPRSGDLSVYWYQQSLDQGLQFLIQYYNGEERAKGNILERFSAQQFPDLHSELNLSSLELGDSALYFCASSVGVGNSNQPQHFGDGTRLSIL.

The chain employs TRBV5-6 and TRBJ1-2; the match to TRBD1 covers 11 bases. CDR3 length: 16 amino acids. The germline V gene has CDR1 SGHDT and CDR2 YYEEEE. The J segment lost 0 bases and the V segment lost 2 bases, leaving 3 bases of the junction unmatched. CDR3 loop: CASSFGTGGTNYGYTF. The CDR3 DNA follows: TGTGCCAGCAGCTTCGGGACAGGGGGTACTAACTATGGCTACACCTTC.

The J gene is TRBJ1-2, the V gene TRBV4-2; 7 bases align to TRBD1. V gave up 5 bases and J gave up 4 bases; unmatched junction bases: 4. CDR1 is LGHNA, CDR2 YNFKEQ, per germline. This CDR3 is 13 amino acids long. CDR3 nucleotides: TGTGCCAGCAGCTGGGACAGTCGCTATGGCTACACCTTC. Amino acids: CASSWDSRYGYTF.

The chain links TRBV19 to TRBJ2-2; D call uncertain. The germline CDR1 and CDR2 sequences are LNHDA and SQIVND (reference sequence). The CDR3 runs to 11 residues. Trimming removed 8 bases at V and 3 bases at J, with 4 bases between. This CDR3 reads CASRDTGELFF. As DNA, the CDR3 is TGTGCCAGTCGGGACACCGGGGAGCTGTTTTTT.

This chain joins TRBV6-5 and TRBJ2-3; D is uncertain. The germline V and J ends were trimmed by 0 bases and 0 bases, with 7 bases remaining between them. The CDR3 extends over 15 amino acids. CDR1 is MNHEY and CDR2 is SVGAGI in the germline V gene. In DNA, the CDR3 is TGTGCCAGCAGTTACTCGTTCTGGAGCACAGATACGCAGTATTTT. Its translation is CASSYSFWSTDTQYF.

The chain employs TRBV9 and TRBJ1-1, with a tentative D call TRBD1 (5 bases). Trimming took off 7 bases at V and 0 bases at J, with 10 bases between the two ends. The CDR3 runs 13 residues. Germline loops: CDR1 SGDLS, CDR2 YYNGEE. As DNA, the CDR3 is TGTGCCAGCCGGCGGGGACTGAACACTGAAGCTTTCTTT. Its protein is CASRRGLNTEAFF.

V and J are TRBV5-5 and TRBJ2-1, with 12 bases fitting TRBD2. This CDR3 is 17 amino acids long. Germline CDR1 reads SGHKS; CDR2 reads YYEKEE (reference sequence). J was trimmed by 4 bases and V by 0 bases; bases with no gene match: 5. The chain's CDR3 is CASSLGLAGASYNEQFF. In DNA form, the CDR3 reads TGTGCCAGCAGCTTGGGACTAGCGGGAGCGTCGTACAATGAGCAGTTCTTC. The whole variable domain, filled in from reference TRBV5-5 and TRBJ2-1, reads DAGVTQSPTHLIKTRGQQVTLRCSPISGHKSVSWYQQVLGQGPQFIFQYYEKEERGRGNFPDRFSARQFPNYSSELNVNALLLGDSALYLCASSLGLAGASYNEQFFGPGTRLTVL.

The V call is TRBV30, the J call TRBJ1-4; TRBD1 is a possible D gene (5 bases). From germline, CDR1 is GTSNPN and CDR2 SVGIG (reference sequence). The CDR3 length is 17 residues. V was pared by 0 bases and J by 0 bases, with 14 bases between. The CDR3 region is CAWSVGHGFATNEKLFF. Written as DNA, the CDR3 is TGTGCCTGGAGTGTCGGACACGGCTTCGCAACTAATGAAAAACTGTTTTTT. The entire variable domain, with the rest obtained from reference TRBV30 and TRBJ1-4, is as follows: SQTIHQWPATLVQPVGSPLSLECTVEGTSNPNLYWYRQAAGRGLQLLFYSVGIGQISSEVPQNLSASRPQDRQFILSSKKLLLSDSGFYLCAWSVGHGFATNEKLFFGSGTQLSVL.

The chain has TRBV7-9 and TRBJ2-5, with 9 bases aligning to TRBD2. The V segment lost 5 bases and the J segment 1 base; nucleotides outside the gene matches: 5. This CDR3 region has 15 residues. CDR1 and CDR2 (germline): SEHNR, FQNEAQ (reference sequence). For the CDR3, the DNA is TGTGCCAGCAGCCGACTAGCGGATATCCAAGAGACCCAGTACTTC. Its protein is CASSRLADIQETQYF. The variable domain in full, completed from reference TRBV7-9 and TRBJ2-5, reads DTGVSQNPRHKITKRGQNVTFRCDPISEHNRLYWYRQTLGQGPEFLTYFQNEAQLEKSRLLSDRFSAERPKGSFSTLEIQRTEQGDSAMYLCASSRLADIQETQYFGPGTRLLVL.

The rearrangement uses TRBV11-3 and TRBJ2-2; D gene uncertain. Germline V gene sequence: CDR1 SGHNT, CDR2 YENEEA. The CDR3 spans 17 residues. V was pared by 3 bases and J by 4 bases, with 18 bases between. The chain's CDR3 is CASSFSLGLSLTGELFF. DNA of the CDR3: TGTGCCAGCAGCTTTTCTCTCGGCCTATCGCTCACCGGGGAGCTGTTTTTT. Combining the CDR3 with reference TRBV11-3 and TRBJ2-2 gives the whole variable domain EAGVVQSPRYKIIEKKQPVAFWCNPISGHNTLYWYLQNLGQGPELLIRYENEEAVDDSQLPKDRFSAERLKGVDSTLKIQPAELGDSAVYLCASSFSLGLSLTGELFFGEGSRLTVL.

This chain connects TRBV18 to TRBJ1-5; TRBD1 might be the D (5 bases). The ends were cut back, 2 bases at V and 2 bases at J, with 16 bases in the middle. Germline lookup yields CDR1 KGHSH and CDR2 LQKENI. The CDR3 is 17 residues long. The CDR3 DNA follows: TGTGCCAGCTCACCATTTAACCGCCAAGGGGGCAATCAGCCCCAGCATTTT. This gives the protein CASSPFNRQGGNQPQHF.

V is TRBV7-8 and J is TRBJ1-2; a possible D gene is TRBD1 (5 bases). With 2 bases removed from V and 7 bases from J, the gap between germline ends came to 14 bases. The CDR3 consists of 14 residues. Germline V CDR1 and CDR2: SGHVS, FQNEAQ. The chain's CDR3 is CASSLPGTARGYTF. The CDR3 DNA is TGTGCCAGCAGCTTACCAGGGACGGCGCGTGGCTACACCTTC.

The CDR3 protein is CASSSRLAGTYNEQFF. CDR3 sequence (DNA): TGTGCCAGCAGTTCACGACTAGCGGGAACCTACAATGAGCAGTTCTTC. This chain uses TRBV28 with TRBJ2-1; 11 positions match TRBD2. The trim removed 4 bases at V and 2 bases at J, leaving 4 bases unmatched. Germline V lookup: CDR1 MDHEN, CDR2 SYDVKM. This CDR3 is 16 amino acids long. Combining the CDR3 with reference TRBV28 and TRBJ2-1 gives the whole variable domain DVKVTQSSRYLVKRTGEKVFLECVQDMDHENMFWYRQDPGLGLRLIYFSYDVKMKEKGDIPEGYSVSREKKERFSLILESASTNQTSMYLCASSSRLAGTYNEQFFGPGTRLTVL.

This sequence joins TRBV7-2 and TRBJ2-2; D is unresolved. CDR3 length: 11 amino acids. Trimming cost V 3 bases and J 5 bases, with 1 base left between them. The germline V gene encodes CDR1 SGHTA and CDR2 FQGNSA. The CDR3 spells CASSFTGELFF. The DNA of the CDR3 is TGTGCCAGCAGCTTTACCGGGGAGCTGTTTTTT.

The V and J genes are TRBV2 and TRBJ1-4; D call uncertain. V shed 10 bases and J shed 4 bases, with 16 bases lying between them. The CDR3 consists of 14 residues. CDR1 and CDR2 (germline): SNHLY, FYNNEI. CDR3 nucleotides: TGTGCCACCAAACGAACAGAGGGTAATGAAAAACTGTTTTTT. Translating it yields CATKRTEGNEKLFF.

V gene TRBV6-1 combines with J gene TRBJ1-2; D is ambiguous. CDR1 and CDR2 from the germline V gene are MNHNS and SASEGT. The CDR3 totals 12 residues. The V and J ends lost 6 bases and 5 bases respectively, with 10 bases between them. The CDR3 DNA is TGTGCCAGCAGCTCAGGATTTTATGGCTACACCTTC. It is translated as CASSSGFYGYTF.

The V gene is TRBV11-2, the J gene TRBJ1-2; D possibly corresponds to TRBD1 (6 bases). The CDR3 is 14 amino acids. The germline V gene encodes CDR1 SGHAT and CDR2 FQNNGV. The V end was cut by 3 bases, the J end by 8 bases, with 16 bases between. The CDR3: CASSLDTGFRGYTF. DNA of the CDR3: TGTGCCAGCAGCTTGGATACAGGGTTTCGGGGCTACACCTTC.

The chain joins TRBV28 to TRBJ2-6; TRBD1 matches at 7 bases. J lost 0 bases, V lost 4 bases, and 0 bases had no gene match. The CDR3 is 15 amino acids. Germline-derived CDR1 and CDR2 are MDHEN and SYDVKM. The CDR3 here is CASSSGGSGANVLTF. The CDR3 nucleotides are TGTGCCAGCAGTTCAGGGGGCTCTGGGGCCAACGTCCTGACTTTC.

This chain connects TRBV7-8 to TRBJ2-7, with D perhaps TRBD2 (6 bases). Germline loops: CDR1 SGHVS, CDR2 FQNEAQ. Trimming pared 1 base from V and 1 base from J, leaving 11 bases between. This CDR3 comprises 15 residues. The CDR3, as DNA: TGTGCCAGCAGCTTAGGGGGGGAGTATTCCTACGAGCAGTACTTC. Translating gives CASSLGGEYSYEQYF.

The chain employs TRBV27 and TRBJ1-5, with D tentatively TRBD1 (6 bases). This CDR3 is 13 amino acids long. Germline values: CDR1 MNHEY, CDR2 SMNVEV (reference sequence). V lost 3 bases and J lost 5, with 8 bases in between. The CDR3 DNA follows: TGTGCCAGCAGTTTCGGGGGCCATCAGCCCCAGCATTTT. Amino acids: CASSFGGHQPQHF.

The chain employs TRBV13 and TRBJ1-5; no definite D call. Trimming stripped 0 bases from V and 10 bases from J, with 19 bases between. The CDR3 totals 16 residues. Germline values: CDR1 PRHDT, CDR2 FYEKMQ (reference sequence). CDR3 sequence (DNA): TGTGCCAGCAGCTTAGGCCGAGGGTTTGTCGGATTTCCCCAGCATTTT. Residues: CASSLGRGFVGFPQHF.

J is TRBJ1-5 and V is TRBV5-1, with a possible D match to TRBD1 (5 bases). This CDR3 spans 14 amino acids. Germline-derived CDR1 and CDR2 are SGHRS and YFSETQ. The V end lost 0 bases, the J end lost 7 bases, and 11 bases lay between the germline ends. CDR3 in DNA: TGCGCCAGCAGCTTGGCCGGGGGTGGGCAGCCCCAGCATTTT. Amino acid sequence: CASSLAGGGQPQHF.

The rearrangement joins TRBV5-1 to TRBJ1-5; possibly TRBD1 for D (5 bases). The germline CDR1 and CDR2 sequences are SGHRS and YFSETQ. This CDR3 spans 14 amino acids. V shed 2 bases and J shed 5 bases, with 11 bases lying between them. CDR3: CASSFLGGDQPQHF. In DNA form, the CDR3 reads TGCGCCAGCAGCTTTTTGGGGGGGGATCAGCCCCAGCATTTT. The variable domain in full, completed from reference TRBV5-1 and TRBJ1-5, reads KAGVTQTPRYLIKTRGQQVTLSCSPISGHRSVSWYQQTPGQGLQFLFEYFSETQRNKGNFPGRFSGRQFSNSRSEMNVSTLELGDSALYLCASSFLGGDQPQHFGDGTRLSIL.

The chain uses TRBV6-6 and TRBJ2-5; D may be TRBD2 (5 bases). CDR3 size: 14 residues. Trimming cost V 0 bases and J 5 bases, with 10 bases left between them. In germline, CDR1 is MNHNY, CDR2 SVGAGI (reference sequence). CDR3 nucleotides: TGTGCCAGCAGTTACTCGGGTAGCGATGAGACCCAGTACTTC. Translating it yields CASSYSGSDETQYF.

The CDR3 nucleotides are TGCGCCAGCAGCTTGCGAAGTTCGGGGGGAGGGCCCACAGATACGCAGTATTTT. This sequence encodes CASSLRSSGGGPTDTQYF. The chain combines TRBV5-1 with TRBJ2-3, with TRBD2 identical over 7 bases. The CDR3 spans 18 residues. After removal of 1 base from V and 2 bases from J, the junction contained 13 bases not matched to a gene. Looked up from germline, CDR1 is SGHRS and CDR2 is YFSETQ.